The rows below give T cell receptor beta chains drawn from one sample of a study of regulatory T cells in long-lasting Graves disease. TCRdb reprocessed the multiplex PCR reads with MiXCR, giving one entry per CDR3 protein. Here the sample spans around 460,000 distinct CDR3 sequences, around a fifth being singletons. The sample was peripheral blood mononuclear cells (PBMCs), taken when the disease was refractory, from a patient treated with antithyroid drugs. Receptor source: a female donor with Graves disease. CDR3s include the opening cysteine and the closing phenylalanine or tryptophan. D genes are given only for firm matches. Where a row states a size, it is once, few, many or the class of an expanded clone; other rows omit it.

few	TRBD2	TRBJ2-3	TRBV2	CASSQMVASGSVGTQYF	TGTGCCAGCAGCCAGATGGTGGCTAGCGGGAGTGTGGGTACGCAGTATTTT
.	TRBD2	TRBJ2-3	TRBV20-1	CSAGGLAGTDTQYF	TGCAGTGCTGGTGGACTAGCGGGCACAGATACGCAGTATTTT
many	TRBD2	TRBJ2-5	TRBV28	CASGGGSQETQYF	TGTGCCAGCGGGGGGGGGAGTCAAGAGACCCAGTACTTC
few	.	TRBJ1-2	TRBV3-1	CASSQPGHFNYGYTF	TGTGCCAGCAGCCAGCCGGGACACTTTAACTATGGCTACACCTTC
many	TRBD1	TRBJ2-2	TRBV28	CASSQGQGNDGELFF	TGTGCCAGCAGTCAGGGACAGGGCAATGACGGGGAGCTGTTTTTT
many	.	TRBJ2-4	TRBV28	CASSLTGILAKNIQYF	TGTGCCAGCAGTTTAACGGGGATTCTAGCCAAAAACATTCAGTACTTC
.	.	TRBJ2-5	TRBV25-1	CASSEGRQAQETQYF	TGTGCCAGCAGTGAAGGAAGGCAGGCCCAAGAGACCCAGTACTTC
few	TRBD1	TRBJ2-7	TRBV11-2	CASSRLGTEVYEQYF	TGTGCCAGCAGCCGCCTTGGGACAGAAGTCTACGAGCAGTACTTC
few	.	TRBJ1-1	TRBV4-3	CASSQGPPQGGTEAFF	TGCGCCAGCAGCCAAGGACCCCCCCAGGGAGGCACTGAAGCTTTCTTT
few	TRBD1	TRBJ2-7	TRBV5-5	CASRDIPGQGYEQYF	TGTGCCAGCAGAGACATTCCGGGACAGGGCTACGAGCAGTACTTC
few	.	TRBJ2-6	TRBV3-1	CASSQGLVGAGANVLTF	TGTGCCAGCAGCCAAGGTTTAGTGGGAGCTGGGGCCAACGTCCTGACTTTC
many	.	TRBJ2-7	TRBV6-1	CASTHRDEQYF	TGTGCCAGCACCCATCGGGACGAGCAGTACTTC
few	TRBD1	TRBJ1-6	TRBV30	CAWSVRTGGNSPLHF	TGTGCCTGGAGTGTGAGGACAGGGGGAAATTCACCCCTCCACTTT
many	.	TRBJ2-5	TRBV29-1	CSVQGVPLAGETQYF	TGCAGCGTGCAGGGTGTTCCTCTAGCCGGGGAGACCCAGTACTTC
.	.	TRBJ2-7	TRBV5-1	CASCEGIDPYEQYF	TGCGCCAGCTGCGAAGGGATAGACCCCTACGAGCAGTACTTC
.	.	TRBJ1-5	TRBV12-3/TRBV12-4	CASRLGRGNQPQHF	TGTGCCAGCAGACTAGGCAGGGGCAATCAGCCCCAGCATTTT
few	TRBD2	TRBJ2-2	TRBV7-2	CASSLPPLGLAGNTGELFF	TGTGCCAGCAGCTTACCCCCCCTAGGGCTAGCGGGAAACACCGGGGAGCTGTTTTTT
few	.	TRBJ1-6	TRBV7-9	CASSLEGDSPLHF	TGTGCCAGCAGCTTAGAGGGGGATTCACCCCTCCACTTT
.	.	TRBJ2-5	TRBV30	CAWGRRETQYF	TGTGCCTGGGGTCGCCGGGAGACCCAGTACTTC
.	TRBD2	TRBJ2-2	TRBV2	CASNVAGDNTGELFF	TGTGCCAGCAATGTAGCGGGAGACAACACCGGGGAGCTGTTTTTT
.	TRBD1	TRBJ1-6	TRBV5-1	CASSLTGEHYSPLHF	TGCGCCAGCAGCTTGACAGGGGAACATTATTCACCCCTCCACTTT
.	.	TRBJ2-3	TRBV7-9	CASSLPRTDTQYF	TGTGCCAGCAGCTTACCCCGCACAGATACGCAGTATTTT
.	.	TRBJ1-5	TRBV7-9	CASSSGGYGSQPQHF	TGTGCCAGCAGCTCGGGGGGGTATGGTTCTCAGCCCCAGCATTTT
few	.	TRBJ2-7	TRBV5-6	CASSGGDRRDFEQYF	TGTGCCAGCAGCGGAGGGGACAGACGGGATTTCGAGCAGTACTTC
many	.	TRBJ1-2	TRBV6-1	CASSPFTF	TGTGCCAGCAGCCCGTTCACCTTC
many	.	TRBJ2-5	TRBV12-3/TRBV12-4	CASSYPGAGTYGAQYF	TGTGCCAGCAGTTACCCGGGGGCAGGGACGTACGGGGCCCAGTACTTC
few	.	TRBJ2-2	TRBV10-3	CAISESPVTGELFF	TGTGCCATCAGTGAGTCCCCAGTCACCGGGGAGCTGTTTTTT
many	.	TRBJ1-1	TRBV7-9	CASSQTENTEAFF	TGTGCCAGCAGCCAAACAGAGAACACTGAAGCTTTCTTT
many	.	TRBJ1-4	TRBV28	CASTTLKDTFSTNEKLFF	TGTGCCAGCACCACCCTAAAGGACACATTCTCAACTAATGAAAAACTGTTTTTT
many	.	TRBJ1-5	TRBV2	CASTPGDQPQHF	TGTGCCAGCACACCAGGGGATCAGCCCCAGCATTTT
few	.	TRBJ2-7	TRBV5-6	CASSLGTIYYEQYF	TGTGCCAGCAGCTTGGGGACAATTTACTACGAGCAGTACTTC
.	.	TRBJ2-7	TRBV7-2	CASRLRGQPAYEQYF	TGTGCCAGCAGACTCCGGGGGCAGCCCGCCTACGAGCAGTACTTC
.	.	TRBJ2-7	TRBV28	CASNQPAVSYEQYF	TGTGCCAGCAATCAACCGGCTGTCTCCTACGAGCAGTACTTC
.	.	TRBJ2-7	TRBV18	CASSPIEGVYEQYF	TGTGCCAGCTCACCAATAGAAGGCGTCTACGAGCAGTACTTC
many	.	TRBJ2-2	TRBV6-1	CASSRERVRTGELFF	TGTGCCAGCAGTAGAGAGCGGGTTCGCACCGGGGAGCTGTTTTTT
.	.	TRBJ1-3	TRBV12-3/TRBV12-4	CASRQSGNTIYF	TGTGCCAGCAGACAATCTGGAAACACCATATATTTT
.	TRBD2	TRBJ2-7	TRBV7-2	CASSLLTSGNYEQYF	TGTGCCAGCAGCCTATTGACTAGCGGGAACTACGAGCAGTACTTC
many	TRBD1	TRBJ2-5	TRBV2	CASRLHGTGARGETQYF	TGTGCCAGCAGACTTCACGGGACAGGGGCCAGGGGGGAGACCCAGTACTTC
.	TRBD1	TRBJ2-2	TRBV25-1	CASRDPGQGHTGELFF	TGTGCCAGCAGAGACCCGGGACAGGGGCACACCGGGGAGCTGTTTTTT
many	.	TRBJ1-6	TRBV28	CASSLTTDNSPLHF	TGTGCCAGCAGTTTAACGACAGATAATTCACCCCTCCACTTT
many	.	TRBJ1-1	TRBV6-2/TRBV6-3	CASSSTGEAFF	TGTGCCAGCAGTTCTACGGGAGAAGCTTTCTTT
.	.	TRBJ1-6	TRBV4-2	CASSQEGGGNSPLHF	TGTGCCAGCAGCCAAGAGGGGGGAGGTAATTCACCCCTCCACTTT
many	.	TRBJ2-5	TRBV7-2	CASSLAIRQQETQYF	TGTGCCAGCAGCTTAGCGATAAGACAGCAAGAGACCCAGTACTTC
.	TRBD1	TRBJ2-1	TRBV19	CASSSRDSYNEQFF	TGTGCCAGTAGTAGTCGGGACAGCTACAATGAGCAGTTCTTC
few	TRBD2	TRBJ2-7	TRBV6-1	CASSRGGEDKNEQYF	TGTGCCAGCAGCCGGGGGGGGGAAGATAAGAACGAGCAGTACTTC
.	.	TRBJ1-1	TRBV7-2	CASSSRQYAEAFF	TGTGCCAGCAGCTCGAGACAGTACGCTGAAGCTTTCTTT
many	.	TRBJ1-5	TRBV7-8	CASSAFRENQPQHF	TGTGCCAGCAGCGCATTCAGGGAAAATCAGCCCCAGCATTTT
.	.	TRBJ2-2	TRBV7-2	CASSLEGWTPHTGELFF	TGTGCCAGCAGCTTAGAGGGGTGGACGCCCCACACCGGGGAGCTGTTTTTT
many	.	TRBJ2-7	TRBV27	CASSPTQSYEQYF	TGTGCCAGCAGTCCGACGCAGTCCTACGAGCAGTACTTC
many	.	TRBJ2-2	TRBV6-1	CASSWNTGELFF	TGTGCCAGCAGCTGGAACACCGGGGAGCTGTTTTTT
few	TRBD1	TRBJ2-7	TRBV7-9	CASSPDEGAVYEQYF	TGTGCCAGCAGCCCAGACGAGGGGGCCGTCTACGAGCAGTACTTC
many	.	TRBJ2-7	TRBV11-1	CASSMGGSAAYEQYF	TGTGCCAGCAGCATGGGGGGCAGCGCGGCCTACGAGCAGTACTTC
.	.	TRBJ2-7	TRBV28	CASSLMGVATAYEQYF	TGTGCCAGCAGTTTAATGGGCGTGGCGACGGCCTACGAGCAGTACTTC